These T cell receptor beta chains were read from a single sample in a study of early T cells in non-severe SARS-CoV-2 infection. TCRdb itself ran the 5' RACE reads through MiXCR, one entry per CDR3 protein. The data contain about 64,000 distinct CDR3 sequences, around 19% of them singletons. This specimen was whole blood, taken at baseline. These TCRs come from an adult who was a healthcare worker with PCR-confirmed SARS-CoV-2 infection or an uninfected control (not recorded which). CDR3s include the opening cysteine and the closing phenylalanine or tryptophan.

TRBJ1-6	TRBV28	CASSSQENQGSPLHF
TRBJ1-1	TRBV5-1	CASSFYEGTEAFF
TRBJ1-2	TRBV29-1	CSVDRWTGNNYGYTF
TRBJ2-7	TRBV4-3	CASSQDAEGAYEQYF
TRBJ2-2	TRBV12-3/TRBV12-4	CASITGNTGELFF
TRBJ2-1	TRBV12-5	CASGLTLLKGDEQFF
TRBJ1-5	TRBV12-3/TRBV12-4	CASRSGELSNQPQHF
TRBJ2-2	TRBV12-3/TRBV12-4	CASRGNQNTGELFF
TRBJ2-7	TRBV7-2	CASTTSGAGNEQYF
TRBJ2-1	TRBV9	CASSIDTYNEQFF